This paragraph covers one T cell receptor beta chain sequence. TCRdb's table, derived via immunoSEQ multiplex PCR, lists solely in-frame clones and lacks some. The sample has under 130,000 clones; 81% are singletons. CDR3 length: 15 residues. V lost 3 bases to trimming and J lost 4 bases; unmatched junction nucleotides: 6. Germline CDR1 reads SGHTA; CDR2 reads FQGNSA. These data are taken from a study of blood T cell repertoires in COVID-19. The overall study: Acute and convalescent COVID-19 specimens originated in the United States, Italy and Spain.

The TCR was taken from a woman in her 70s with acute or convalescent COVID-19. What was sequenced was peripheral blood. This chain uses TRBV7-2 with TRBJ2-5; TRBD1 aligns across 9 bases. The CDR3 DNA is TGTGCCAGCAGCTTTCAGACAGGGGGTAGAGAGACCCAGTACTTC. Translation gives CASSFQTGGRETQYF.